This T cell receptor (beta chain) was captured by sequencing in a study of blood T cell repertoires in COVID-19 (dated by TCRdb to 2018 to 2021). The study in broad terms: Collaborator samples came from the United States, Italy and Spain and covered acute and convalescent phases of COVID-19. The prospective study material was composed of cDNA or gDNA derived from T cells, B-cell-depleted T cells, or PBMCs. Subjects who had been exposed to COVID-19, were actively infected with it, or had recovered from it provided the deeply sampled blood TCRbeta repertoires that made up the dataset. The repertoires were released in a freely available public database intended as a resource for research on the immune response to SARS-CoV-2. The samples were drawn from the first 160 participants of the ongoing ImmuneRACE study and from more than 1,000 subjects provided by 6 global collaborators. Nearly every sample came with metadata listing a de-identified subject ID, COVID-19 status, age in years and sex. Where available, HLA class I and class II types were taken from metadata supplied by the sample provider and were not determined by assay-based typing.

TCRbeta CDR3 regions were amplified from genomic DNA by means of the immunoSEQ Assay, a bias-controlled multiplex PCR. Concerning the study's data processing: Nucleated cell counts per sample were estimated from amplification of reference gene primers within the assay. To quantify the absolute abundance of each unique TCRbeta CDR3 rearrangement, sequence reads were collapsed and filtered. For each sample, productive Simpson clonality was calculated as the square root of Simpson's diversity index across productive rearrangements. TCRdb carries this immuneACCESS record with in-frame sequences only. Its versions omit some clonotypes, under half of them owing to an unresolved V gene in the studies checked, with the rest unexplained. The D gene and trimming were derived from the DNA, and the V and J assignments and clone size from that table. For this sample there are some 87,000 clones; around 76% appear just once. The ten largest clones add up to approximately 15% of the sample.

Each collaborating institution followed its own protocols to collect whole blood in K2EDTA tubes. For TCRbeta analysis, collaborator samples were shipped as frozen whole blood, as isolated PBMCs, or as DNA extracted from either sample type. Broad study findings and their caveats: The quantity of clinical and demographic metadata differed by source and by participant and was supplied without curation.

The CDR3, from cysteine to phenylalanine, totals 13 residues. Only the CDR3 region is kept as DNA, spanning 39 bases read in frame from base 1. CDR1 is given as MNHEY and CDR2 as SMNVEV, both from the germline V gene (reference sequence). V is clipped by 5 bases and J by 1 base, and the sequence between their germline boundaries is 8 bases long. To note about this clone: Its target antigen remains unknown. Nothing much larger sits one base from this clone, and base qualities are not available.

This chain is built from TRBV27 and TRBJ1-2; the D gene is possibly TRBD1, with 5 bases matching. The sequence was obtained from a human donor in a cohort sampled during active COVID-19. Sequencing was done on a sample of peripheral blood. In nucleotides, the sequence is TGTGCCAGCAGTCCGACAGTTAACTATGGCTACACCTTC. Its coded protein is CASSPTVNYGYTF.